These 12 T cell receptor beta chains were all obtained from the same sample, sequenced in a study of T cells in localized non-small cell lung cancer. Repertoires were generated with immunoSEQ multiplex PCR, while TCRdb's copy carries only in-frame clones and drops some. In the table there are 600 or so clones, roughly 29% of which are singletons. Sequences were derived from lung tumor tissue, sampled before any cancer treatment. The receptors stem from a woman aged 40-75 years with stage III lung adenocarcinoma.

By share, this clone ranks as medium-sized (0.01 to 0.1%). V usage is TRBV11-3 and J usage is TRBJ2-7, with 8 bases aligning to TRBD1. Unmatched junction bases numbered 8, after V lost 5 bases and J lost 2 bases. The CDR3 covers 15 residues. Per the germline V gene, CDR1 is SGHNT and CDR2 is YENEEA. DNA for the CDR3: TGTGCCAGCAGCGTCCGGGACAGGCCTCCCTACGAGCAGTACTTC. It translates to CASSVRDRPPYEQYF.

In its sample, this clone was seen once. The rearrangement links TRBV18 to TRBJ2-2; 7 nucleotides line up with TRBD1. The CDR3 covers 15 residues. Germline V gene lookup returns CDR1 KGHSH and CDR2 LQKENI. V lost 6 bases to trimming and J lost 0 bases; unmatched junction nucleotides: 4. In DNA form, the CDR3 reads TGTGCCAGCTCTACAGGGGCGTCGAACACCGGGGAGCTGTTTTTT. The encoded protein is CASSTGASNTGELFF.

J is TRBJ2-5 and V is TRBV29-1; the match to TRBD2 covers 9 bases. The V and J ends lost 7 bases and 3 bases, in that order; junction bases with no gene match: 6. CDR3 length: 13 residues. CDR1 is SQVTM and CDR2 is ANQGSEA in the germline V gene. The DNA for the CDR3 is TGCAGCGCCACGACTAGCGGCGAAGAGACCCAGTACTTC. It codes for CSATTSGEETQYF. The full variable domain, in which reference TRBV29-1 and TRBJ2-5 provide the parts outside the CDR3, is SAVISQKPSRDICQRGTSLTIQCQVDSQVTMMFWYRQQPGQSLTLIATANQGSEATYESGFVIDKFPISRPNLTFSTLTVSNMSPEDSSIYLCSATTSGEETQYFGPGTRLLVL.

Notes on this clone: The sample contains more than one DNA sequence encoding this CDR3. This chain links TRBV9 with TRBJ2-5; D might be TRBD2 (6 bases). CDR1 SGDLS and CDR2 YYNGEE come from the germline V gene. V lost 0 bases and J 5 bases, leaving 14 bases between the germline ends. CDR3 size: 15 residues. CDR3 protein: CASSVDSGRGETQYF. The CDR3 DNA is TGTGCCAGCAGCGTAGATTCCGGCCGGGGGGAGACCCAGTACTTC.

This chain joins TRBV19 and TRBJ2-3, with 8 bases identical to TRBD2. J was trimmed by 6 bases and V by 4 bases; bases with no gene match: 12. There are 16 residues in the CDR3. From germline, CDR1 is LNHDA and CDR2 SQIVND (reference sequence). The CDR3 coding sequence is TGTGCCAGTAGTAAACGATGGGACATAGCGGGGGATACGCAGTATTTT. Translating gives CASSKRWDIAGDTQYF.

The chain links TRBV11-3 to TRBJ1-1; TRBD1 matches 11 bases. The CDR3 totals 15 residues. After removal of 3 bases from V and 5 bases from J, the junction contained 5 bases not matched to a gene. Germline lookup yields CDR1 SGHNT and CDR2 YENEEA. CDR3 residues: CASSLVGTGGTEAFF. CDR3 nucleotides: TGTGCCAGCAGCTTGGTTGGGACAGGGGGGACTGAAGCTTTCTTT.

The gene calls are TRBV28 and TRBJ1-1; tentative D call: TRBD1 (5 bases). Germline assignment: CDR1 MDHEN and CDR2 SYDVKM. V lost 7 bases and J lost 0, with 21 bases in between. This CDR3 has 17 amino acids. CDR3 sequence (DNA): TGTGCCAGCAACCTAGGAGGGACGGAAGTAATGAACACTGAAGCTTTCTTT. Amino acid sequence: CASNLGGTEVMNTEAFF.

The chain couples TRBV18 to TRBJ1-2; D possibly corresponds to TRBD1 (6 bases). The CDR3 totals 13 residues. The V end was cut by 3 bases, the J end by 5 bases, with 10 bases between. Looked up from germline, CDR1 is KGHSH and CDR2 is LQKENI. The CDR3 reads CASSPDSQYGYTF. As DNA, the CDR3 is TGTGCCAGCTCACCGGACAGTCAGTATGGCTACACCTTC. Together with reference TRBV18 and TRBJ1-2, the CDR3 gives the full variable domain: NAGVMQNPRHLVRRRGQEARLRCSPMKGHSHVYWYRQLPEEGLKFMVYLQKENIIDESGMPKERFSAEFPKEGPSILRIQQVVRGDSAAYFCASSPDSQYGYTFGSGTRLTVV.

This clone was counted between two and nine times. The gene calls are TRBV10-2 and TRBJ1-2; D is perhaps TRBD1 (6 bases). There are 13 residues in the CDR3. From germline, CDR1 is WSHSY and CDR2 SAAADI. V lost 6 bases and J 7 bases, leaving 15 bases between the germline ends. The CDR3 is CASSKGGGFGYTF. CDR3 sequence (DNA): TGCGCCAGCAGCAAAGGGGGAGGTTTTGGCTACACCTTC.

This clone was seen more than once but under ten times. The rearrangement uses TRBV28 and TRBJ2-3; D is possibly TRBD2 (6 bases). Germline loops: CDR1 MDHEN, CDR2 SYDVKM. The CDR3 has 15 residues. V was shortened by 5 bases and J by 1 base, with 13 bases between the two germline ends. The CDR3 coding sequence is TGTGCCAGCAGTCCGCTGGGGGGACGCACAGATACGCAGTATTTT. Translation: CASSPLGGRTDTQYF.

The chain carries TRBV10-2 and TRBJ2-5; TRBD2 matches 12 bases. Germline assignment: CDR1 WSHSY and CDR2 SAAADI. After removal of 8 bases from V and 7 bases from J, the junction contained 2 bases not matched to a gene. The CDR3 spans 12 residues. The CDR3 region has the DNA TGCGCCAGCCAGGGACTAGCGGGGACCCAGTACTTC. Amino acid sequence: CASQGLAGTQYF.

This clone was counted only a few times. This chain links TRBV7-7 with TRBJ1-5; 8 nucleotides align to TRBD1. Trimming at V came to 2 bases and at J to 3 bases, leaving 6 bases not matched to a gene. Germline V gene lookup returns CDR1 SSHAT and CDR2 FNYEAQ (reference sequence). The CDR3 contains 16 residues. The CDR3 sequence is CASSLTGTGANQPQHF. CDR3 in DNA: TGTGCCAGCAGCTTAACCGGGACAGGCGCCAATCAGCCCCAGCATTTT.